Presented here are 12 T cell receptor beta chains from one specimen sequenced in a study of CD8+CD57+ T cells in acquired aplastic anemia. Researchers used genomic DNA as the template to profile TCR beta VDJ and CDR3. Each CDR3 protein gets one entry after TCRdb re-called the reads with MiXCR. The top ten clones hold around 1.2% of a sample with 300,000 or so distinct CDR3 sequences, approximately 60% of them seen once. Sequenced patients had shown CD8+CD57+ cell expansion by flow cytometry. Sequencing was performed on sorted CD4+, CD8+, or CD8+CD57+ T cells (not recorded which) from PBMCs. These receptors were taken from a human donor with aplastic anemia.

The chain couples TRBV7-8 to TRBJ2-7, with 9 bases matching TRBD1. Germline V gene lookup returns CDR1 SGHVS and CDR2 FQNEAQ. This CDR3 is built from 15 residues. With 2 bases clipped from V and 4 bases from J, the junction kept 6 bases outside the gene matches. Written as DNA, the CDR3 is TGTGCCAGCAGCTTAATTAGACAGGGGGTGTACGAGCAGTACTTC. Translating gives CASSLIRQGVYEQYF.

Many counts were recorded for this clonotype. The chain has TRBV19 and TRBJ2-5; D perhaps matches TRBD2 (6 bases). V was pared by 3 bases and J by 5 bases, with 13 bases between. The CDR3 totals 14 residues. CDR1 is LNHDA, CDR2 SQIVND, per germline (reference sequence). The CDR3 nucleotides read TGTGCCAGTAGTATGGGGGGTCGCGGGGAGACCCAGTACTTC. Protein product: CASSMGGRGETQYF.

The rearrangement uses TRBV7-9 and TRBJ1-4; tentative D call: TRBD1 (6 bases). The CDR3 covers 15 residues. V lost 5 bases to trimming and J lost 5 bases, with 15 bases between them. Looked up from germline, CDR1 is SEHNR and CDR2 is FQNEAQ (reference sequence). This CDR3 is CASSPPTGANEKLFF. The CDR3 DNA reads TGTGCCAGCAGCCCTCCGACAGGCGCGAATGAAAAACTGTTTTTT.

CDR3 DNA: TGTGCCAGCGGCCTACTAGCGGGGGTCACAGATACGCAGTATTTT. This encodes CASGLLAGVTDTQYF. V usage is TRBV25-1 and J usage is TRBJ2-3; 11 positions agree with TRBD2. J lost 2 bases, V lost 8 bases, and 6 bases had no gene match. This CDR3 is built from 15 residues. Germline values: CDR1 MGHDK, CDR2 SYGVNS.

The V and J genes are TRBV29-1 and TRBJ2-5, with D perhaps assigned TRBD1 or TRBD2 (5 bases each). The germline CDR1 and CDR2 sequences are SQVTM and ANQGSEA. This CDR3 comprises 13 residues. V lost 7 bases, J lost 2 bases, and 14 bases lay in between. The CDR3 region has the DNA TGCAGCGCGGGGACGGCGAGACAAGAGACCCAGTACTTC. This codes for CSAGTARQETQYF.

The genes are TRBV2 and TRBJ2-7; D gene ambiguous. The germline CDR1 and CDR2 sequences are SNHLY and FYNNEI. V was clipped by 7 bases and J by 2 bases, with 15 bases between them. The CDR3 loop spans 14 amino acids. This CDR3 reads CASIGGSRTYEQYF. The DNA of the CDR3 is TGTGCCAGCATCGGTGGGTCCCGGACCTACGAGCAGTACTTC.

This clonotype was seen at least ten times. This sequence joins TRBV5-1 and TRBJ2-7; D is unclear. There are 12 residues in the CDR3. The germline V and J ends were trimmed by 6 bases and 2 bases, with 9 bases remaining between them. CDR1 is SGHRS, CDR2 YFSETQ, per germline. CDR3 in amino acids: CASTNGTYEQYF. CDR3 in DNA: TGCGCCAGCACTAACGGAACCTACGAGCAGTACTTC.

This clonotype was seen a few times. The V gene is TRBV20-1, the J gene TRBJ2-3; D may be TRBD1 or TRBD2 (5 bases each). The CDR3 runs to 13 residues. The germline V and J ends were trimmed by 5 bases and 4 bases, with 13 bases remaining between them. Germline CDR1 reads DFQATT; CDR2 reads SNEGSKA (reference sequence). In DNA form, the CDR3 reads TGCAGTGCTTATGGGGGTGACGCAGATACGCAGTATTTT. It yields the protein CSAYGGDADTQYF.

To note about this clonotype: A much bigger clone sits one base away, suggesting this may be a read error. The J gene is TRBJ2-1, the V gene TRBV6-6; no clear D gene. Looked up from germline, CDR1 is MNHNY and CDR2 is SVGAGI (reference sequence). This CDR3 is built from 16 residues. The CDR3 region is CASSYRRSTSYNERFF. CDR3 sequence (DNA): TGTGCCAGCAGTTACAGACGCTCCACCTCCTACAATGAGCGGTTCTTC.

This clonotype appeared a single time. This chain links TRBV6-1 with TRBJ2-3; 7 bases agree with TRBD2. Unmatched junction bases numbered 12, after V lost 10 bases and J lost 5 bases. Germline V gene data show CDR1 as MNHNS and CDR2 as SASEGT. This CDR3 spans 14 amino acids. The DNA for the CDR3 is TGTGCCACCTCCCCCCCGGCGGGGGTAGATACGCAGTATTTT. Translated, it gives CATSPPAGVDTQYF.

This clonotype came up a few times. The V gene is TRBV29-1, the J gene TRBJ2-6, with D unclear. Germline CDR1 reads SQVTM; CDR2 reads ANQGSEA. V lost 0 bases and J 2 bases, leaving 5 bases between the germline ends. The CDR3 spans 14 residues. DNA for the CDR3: TGCAGCGTTGAAGAAAGTCCTGGGGCCAACGTCCTGACTTTC. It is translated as CSVEESPGANVLTF. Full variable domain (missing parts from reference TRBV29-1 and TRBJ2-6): SAVISQKPSRDICQRGTSLTIQCQVDSQVTMMFWYRQQPGQSLTLIATANQGSEATYESGFVIDKFPISRPNLTFSTLTVSNMSPEDSSIYLCSVEESPGANVLTFGAGSRLTVL.

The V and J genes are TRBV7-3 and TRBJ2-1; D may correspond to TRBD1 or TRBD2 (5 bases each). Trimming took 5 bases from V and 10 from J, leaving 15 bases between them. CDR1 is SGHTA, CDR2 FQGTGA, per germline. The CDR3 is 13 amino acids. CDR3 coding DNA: TGTGCCAGCAGCCCCCTCGAGGGGTCGGAGCAGTTCTTC. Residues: CASSPLEGSEQFF.